Listed here is a single T cell receptor (beta chain). Its antigen target is currently unknown. Per-nucleotide qualities are absent, and no much larger clonotype sits a single base away. This specimen belongs to a study of CD4+ T cells in melanoma (dated by TCRdb to 2022 to 2024). In terms of the full investigation: Neoantigen-specific CD4+ T cells in human melanoma were investigated in the study.

In the germline V gene, CDR1 corresponds to SGHTS and CDR2 to YDEGEE. V is pared back by 4 bases and J by 5 bases, with 15 bases lying between the germline termini. From the cysteine through the phenylalanine, the CDR3 covers 14 amino acids. The CDR3 DNA has 42 bases and is translated from base 1. Study-wide findings and limitations: Neoantigen-specific CD4+ T cells were reported to be correlated with the function of CD8+ T cells, macrophages and B cells. Diverse differentiation states were reported to be shown by neoantigen-specific CD4+ T cells in melanoma.

The donors were melanoma patients. The library was obtained by the immunoSEQ multiplex PCR assay. What TCRdb holds here is the immuneACCESS table cut down to in-frame rearrangements. Part of the clones is not present; checked against another copy, under half of the missing clones reflect an unresolved V gene, and the others are unexplained. This sample holds approximately 47,000 clones; 89% were observed only once. The top ten clones comprise approximately 12% of the sample. Source material: peripheral blood. The receptor's source is a human donor with melanoma. This sequence uses TRBV5-8 and TRBJ2-5, and the D gene may be TRBD2, 7 bases matching. The nucleotides are TGTGCCAGCAGCCGAGGGGGGGTCGGGGAGACCCAGTACTTC. The resulting protein is CASSRGGVGETQYF. The CDR3 plus the reference TRBV5-8 and TRBJ2-5 genes for the other parts give the full variable domain: EAGVTQSPTHLIKTRGQQATLRCSPISGHTSVYWYQQALGLGLQFLLWYDEGEERNRGNFPPRFSGRQFPNYSSELNVNALELEDSALYLCASSRGGVGETQYFGPGTRLLVL.